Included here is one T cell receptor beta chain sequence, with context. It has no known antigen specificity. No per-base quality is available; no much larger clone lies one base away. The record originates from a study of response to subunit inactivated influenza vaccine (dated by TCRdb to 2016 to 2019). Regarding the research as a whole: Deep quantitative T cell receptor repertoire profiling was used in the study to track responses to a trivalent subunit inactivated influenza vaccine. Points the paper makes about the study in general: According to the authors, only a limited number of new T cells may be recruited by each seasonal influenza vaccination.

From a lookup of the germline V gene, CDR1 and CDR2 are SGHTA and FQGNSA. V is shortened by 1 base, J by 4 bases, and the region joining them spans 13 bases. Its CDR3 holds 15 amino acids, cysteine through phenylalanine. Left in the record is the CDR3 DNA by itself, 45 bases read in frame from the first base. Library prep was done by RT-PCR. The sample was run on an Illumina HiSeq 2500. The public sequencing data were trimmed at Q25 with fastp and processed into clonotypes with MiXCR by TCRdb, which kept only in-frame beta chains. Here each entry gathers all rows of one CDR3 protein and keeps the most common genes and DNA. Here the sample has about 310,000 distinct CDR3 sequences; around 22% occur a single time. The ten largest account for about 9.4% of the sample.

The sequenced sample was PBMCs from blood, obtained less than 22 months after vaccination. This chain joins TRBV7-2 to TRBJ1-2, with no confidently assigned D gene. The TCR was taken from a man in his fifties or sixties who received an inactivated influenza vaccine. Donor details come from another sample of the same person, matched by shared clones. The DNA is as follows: TGTGCCAGCAGCTTAGGCCGGGTCACCCCCTATGGCTACACCTTC. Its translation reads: CASSLGRVTPYGYTF.